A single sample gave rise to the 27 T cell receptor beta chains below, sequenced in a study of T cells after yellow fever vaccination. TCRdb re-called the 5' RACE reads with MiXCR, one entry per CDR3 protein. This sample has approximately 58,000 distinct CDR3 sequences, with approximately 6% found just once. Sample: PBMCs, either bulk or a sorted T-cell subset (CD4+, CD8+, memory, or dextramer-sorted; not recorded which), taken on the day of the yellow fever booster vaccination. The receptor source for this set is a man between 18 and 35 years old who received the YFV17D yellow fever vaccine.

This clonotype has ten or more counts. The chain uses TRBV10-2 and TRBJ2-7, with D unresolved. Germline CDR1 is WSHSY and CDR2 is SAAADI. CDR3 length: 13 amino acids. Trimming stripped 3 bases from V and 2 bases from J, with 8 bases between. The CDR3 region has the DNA TGCGCCAGCAGTGAAAGACAAGCCTACGAGCAGTACGTC. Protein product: CASSERQAYEQYV.

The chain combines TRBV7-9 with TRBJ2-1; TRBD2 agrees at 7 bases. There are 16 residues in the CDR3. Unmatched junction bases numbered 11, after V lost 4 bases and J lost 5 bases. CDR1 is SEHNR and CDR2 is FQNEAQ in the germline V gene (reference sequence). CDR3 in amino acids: CASSSRTRARNNEQFF. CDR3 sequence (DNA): TGTGCCAGCAGCTCGCGGACTAGAGCTCGTAACAATGAGCAGTTCTTC.

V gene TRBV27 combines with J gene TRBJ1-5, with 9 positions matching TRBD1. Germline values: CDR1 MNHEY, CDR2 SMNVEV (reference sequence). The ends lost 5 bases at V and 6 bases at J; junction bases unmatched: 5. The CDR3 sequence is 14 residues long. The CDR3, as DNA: TGTGCCAGCAGTCCGACAGGGGGTATTCAGCCCCAGCATTTT. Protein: CASSPTGGIQPQHF.

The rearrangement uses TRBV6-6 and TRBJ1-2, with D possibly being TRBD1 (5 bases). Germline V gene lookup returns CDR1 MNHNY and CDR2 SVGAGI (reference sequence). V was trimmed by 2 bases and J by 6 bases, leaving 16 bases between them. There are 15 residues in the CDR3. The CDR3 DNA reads TGTGCCAGCAGTTACACACGAGGGCAGGGCGATGGCTACACCTTC. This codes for CASSYTRGQGDGYTF.

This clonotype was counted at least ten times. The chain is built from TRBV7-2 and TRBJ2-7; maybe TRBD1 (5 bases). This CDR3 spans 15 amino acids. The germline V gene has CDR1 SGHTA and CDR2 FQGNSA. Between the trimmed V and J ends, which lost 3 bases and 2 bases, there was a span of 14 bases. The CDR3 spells CASSFGQLRTYEQYF. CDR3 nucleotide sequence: TGTGCCAGCAGCTTCGGACAACTCAGAACCTACGAGCAGTACTTC.

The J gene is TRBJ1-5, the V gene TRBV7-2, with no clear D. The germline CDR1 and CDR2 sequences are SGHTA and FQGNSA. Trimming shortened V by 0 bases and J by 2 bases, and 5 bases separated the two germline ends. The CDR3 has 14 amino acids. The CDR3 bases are TGTGCCAGCAGCTTAGCCGGGGGCAATCAGCCCCAGCATTTT. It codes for CASSLAGGNQPQHF.

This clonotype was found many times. The CDR3 region has the DNA TGTGCCAGCAGCTTATGGGGCGCTGAAGCTTTCTTT. It is translated as CASSLWGAEAFF. The chain is built from TRBV7-9 and TRBJ1-1, with a tentative D call TRBD1 (5 bases). In germline, CDR1 is SEHNR, CDR2 FQNEAQ (reference sequence). The CDR3 runs 12 residues. The V and J ends lost 2 bases and 6 bases respectively, with 7 bases between them. The full variable domain, completed using reference TRBV7-9 and TRBJ1-1, is DTGVSQNPRHKITKRGQNVTFRCDPISEHNRLYWYRQTLGQGPEFLTYFQNEAQLEKSRLLSDRFSAERPKGSFSTLEIQRTEQGDSAMYLCASSLWGAEAFFGQGTRLTVV.

As DNA, the CDR3 is TGCAGTGCGCCCCTTAGGGAACAGGGGGACGGCTACACCTTC. Encoded protein: CSAPLREQGDGYTF. This chain connects TRBV20-1 to TRBJ1-2; 8 bases are a match to TRBD1. Trimming removed 6 bases from V and 8 bases from J; junction bases left unmatched: 14. Germline lookup yields CDR1 DFQATT and CDR2 SNEGSKA (reference sequence). The CDR3 runs to 14 residues.

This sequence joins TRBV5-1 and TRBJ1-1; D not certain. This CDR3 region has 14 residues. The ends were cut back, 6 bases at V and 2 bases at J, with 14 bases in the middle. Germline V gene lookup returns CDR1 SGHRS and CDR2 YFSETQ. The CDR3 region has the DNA TGCGCCAGCACCTGGACCGCGGACAACACTGAAGCTTTCTTT. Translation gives CASTWTADNTEAFF.

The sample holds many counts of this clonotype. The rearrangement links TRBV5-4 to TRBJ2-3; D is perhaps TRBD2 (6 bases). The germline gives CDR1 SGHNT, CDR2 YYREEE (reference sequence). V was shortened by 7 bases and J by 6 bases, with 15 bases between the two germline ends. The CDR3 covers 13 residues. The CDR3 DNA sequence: TGTGCCAGCCGCGGCGGGGTAGCTGATACGCAGTATTTT. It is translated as CASRGGVADTQYF.

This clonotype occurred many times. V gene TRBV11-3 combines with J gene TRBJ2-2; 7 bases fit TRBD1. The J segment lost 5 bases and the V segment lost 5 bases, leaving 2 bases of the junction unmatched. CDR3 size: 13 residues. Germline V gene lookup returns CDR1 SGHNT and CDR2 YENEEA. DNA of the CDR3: TGTGCCAGCAGCGCCAGGGGGACCGGGGAGCTGTTTTTT. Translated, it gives CASSARGTGELFF.

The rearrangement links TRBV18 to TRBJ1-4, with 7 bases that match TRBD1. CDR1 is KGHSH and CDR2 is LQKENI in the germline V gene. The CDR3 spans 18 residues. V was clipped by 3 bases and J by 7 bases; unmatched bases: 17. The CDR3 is CASSPGESRGTLSEKLFF. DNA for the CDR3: TGTGCCAGCTCACCCGGAGAGTCCAGGGGGACACTCTCTGAAAAACTGTTTTTT.

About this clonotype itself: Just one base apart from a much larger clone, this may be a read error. This chain's CDR3 is CASRSPSGGHYNEQFF. CDR3 nucleotides: TGTGCCAGCAGATCCCCTAGCGGGGGCCACTACAATGAGCAGTTCTTC. The chain is built from TRBV5-5 and TRBJ2-1; 10 bases fit TRBD2. This CDR3 is built from 16 residues. Trimming at V came to 5 bases and at J to 3 bases, leaving 8 bases not matched to a gene. From germline, CDR1 is SGHKS and CDR2 YYEKEE (reference sequence).

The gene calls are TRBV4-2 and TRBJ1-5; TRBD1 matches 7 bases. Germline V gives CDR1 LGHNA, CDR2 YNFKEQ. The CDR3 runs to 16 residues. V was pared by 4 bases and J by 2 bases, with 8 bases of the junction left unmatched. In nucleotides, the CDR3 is TGTGCCAGCAGCCGGGGGGAGGGGGCCGGCAATCAGCCCCAGCATTTT. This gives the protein CASSRGEGAGNQPQHF.

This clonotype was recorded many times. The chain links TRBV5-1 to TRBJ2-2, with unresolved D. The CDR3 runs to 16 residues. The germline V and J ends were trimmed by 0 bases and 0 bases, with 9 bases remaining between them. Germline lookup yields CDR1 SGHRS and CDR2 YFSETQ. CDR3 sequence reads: CASSLAPHSNTGELFF. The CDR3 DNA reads TGCGCCAGCAGCTTGGCCCCACATTCGAACACCGGGGAGCTGTTTTTT.

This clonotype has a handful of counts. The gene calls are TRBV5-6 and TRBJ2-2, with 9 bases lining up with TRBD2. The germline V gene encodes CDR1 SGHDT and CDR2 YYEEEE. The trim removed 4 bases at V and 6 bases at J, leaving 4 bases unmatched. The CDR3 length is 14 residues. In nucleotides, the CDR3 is TGTGCCAGCAGCCCGGGACTAGCCTCCGGGGAGCTGTTTTTT. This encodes CASSPGLASGELFF.

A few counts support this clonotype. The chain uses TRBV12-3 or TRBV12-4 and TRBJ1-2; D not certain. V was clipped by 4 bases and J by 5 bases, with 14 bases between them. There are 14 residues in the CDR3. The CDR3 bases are TGTGCCAGCAGTTACGACGGCCTACCGTATGGCTACACCTTC. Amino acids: CASSYDGLPYGYTF.

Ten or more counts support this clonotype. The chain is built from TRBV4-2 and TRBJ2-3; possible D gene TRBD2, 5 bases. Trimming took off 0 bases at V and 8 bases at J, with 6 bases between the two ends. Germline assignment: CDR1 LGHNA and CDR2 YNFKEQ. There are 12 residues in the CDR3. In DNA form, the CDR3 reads TGTGCCAGCAGCCAAGAAGGGAGTACGCAGTATTTT. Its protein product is CASSQEGSTQYF.

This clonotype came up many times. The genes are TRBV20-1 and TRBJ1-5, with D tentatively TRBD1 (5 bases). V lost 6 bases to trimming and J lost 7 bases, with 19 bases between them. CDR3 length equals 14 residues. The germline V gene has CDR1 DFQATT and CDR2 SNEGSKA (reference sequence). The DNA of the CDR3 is TGCAGTGCAACAGGATCAGGGTATCGCCAGCCCCAGCATTTT. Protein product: CSATGSGYRQPQHF.

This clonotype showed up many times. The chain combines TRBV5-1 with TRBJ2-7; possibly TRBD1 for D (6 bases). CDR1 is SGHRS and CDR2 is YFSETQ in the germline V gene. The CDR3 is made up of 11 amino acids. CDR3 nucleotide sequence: TGCGCCAGCAGCTCGCGACAGGAACGGCACGTC. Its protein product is CASSSRQERHV.

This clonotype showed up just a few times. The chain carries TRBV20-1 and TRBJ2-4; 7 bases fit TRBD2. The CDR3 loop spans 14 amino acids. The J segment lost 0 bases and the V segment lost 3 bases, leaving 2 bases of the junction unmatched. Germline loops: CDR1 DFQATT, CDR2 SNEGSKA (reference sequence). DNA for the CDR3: TGCAGTGCTAGCCGGGGGGTAGCCAAAAACATTCAGTACTTC. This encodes CSASRGVAKNIQYF.

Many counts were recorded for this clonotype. This CDR3 reads CASSLVWRQLHTEAFF. The CDR3 region has the DNA TGTGCCAGCAGCTTGGTGTGGCGGCAGCTGCACACTGAAGCTTTCTTT. This rearrangement joins TRBV5-6 to TRBJ1-1; D gene uncertain. Germline V CDR1 and CDR2: SGHDT, YYEEEE. The CDR3 is made up of 16 amino acids. Trimming stripped 0 bases from V and 3 bases from J, with 15 bases between.

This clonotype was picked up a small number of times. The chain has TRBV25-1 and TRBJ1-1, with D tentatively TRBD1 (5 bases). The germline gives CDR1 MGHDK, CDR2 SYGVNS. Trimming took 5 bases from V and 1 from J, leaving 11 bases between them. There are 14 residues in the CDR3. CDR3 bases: TGTGCCAGCAGTTCGGGGGTCGGGAACACTGAAGCTTTCTTT. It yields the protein CASSSGVGNTEAFF.

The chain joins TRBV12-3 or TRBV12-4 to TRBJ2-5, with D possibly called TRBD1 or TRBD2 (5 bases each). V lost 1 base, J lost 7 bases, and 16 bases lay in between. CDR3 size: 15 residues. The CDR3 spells CASSLEGAVGRTQYF. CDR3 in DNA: TGTGCCAGCAGTTTAGAAGGGGCCGTGGGGAGGACCCAGTACTTC.

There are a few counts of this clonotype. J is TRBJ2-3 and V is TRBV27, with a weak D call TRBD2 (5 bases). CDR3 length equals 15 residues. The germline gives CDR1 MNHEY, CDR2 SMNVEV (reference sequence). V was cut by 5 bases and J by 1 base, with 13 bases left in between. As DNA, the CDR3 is TGTGCCAGCAGTCCCTCGGGGTTTGGCACAGATACGCAGTATTTT. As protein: CASSPSGFGTDTQYF.

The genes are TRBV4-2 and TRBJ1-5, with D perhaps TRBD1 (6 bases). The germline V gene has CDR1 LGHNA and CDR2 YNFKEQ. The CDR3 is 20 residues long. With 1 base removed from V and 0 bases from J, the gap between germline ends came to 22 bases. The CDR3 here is CASSQGGIGVGAYSNQPQHF. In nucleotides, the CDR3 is TGTGCCAGCAGCCAAGGAGGGATCGGGGTGGGGGCCTATAGCAATCAGCCCCAGCATTTT.

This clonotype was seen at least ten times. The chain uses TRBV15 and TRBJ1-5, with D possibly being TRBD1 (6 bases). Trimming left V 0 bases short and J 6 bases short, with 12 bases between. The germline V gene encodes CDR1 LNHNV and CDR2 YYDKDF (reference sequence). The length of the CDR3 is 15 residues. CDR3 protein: CATSRDRGRSQPQHF. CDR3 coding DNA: TGTGCCACCAGCAGAGACAGGGGTAGATCTCAGCCCCAGCATTTT.